Shown below are 16 T cell receptor beta chains from a single sample sequenced in a study of cytomegalovirus exposure and HLA in healthy donors. With 60 Vbeta and 13 Jbeta primers, the PCR was carried out. Repertoires were generated with immunoSEQ multiplex PCR, while TCRdb's copy carries only in-frame clones and drops some. Of under 200,000 clones in the sample, 70% to 80% were seen once. The sample consisted of PBMCs. The receptors here all came from a woman aged 25 to 45 in good health and CMV-seropositive.

This clone was picked up a small number of times. This sequence joins TRBV18 and TRBJ1-1, with D perhaps TRBD1 (5 bases). This CDR3 is 16 amino acids long. Germline V gene sequence: CDR1 KGHSH, CDR2 LQKENI. V was pared by 0 bases and J by 3 bases, with 14 bases between. The CDR3 loop reads CASSPPTGQAYTEAFF. The CDR3 DNA reads as TGTGCCAGCTCACCACCCACAGGCCAGGCGTACACTGAAGCTTTCTTT.

In nucleotides, the CDR3 is TGCGCCAGCAGCTTGGGGGCTTGGGACTATGGCTACACCTTC. Translated: CASSLGAWDYGYTF. The chain links TRBV5-1 to TRBJ1-2; D is unclear. CDR3 length: 14 residues. Trimming pared 0 bases from V and 3 bases from J, leaving 9 bases between. Germline CDR1 is SGHRS and CDR2 is YFSETQ.

CDR3 bases: TGTGCCACCGGAACAGGGGAAGTGCACGAGCAGTACTTC. This translates into CATGTGEVHEQYF. This chain uses TRBV10-3 with TRBJ2-7; 7 nucleotides agree with TRBD1. The CDR3 totals 13 residues. Germline CDR1 is ENHRY and CDR2 is SYGVKD. J lost 5 bases, V lost 10 bases, and 11 bases had no gene match.

This rearrangement joins TRBV25-1 to TRBJ2-5; 9 positions agree with TRBD2. V shed 4 bases and J 3 bases; nucleotides not matched to a gene: 9. The CDR3 sequence is 16 residues long. Per the germline V gene, CDR1 is MGHDK and CDR2 is SYGVNS. The CDR3 nucleotides are TGTGCCAGCAGTGGGGCAGCGGGGGGCTCGGAAGAGACCCAGTACTTC. Amino acid sequence: CASSGAAGGSEETQYF.

This clone occurred once. This chain joins TRBV11-2 and TRBJ2-1; D is undetermined. Germline V lookup: CDR1 SGHAT, CDR2 FQNNGV. V lost 0 bases to trimming and J lost 2 bases, with 5 bases between them. The CDR3 totals 14 residues. CDR3 region: CASSLDLTYNEQFF. For the CDR3, the DNA is TGTGCCAGCAGCTTAGATCTTACCTACAATGAGCAGTTCTTC.

The gene calls are TRBV18 and TRBJ2-7, with D possibly matching TRBD1 (6 bases). CDR1 and CDR2 from the germline V gene are KGHSH and LQKENI. The germline V and J ends were trimmed by 3 bases and 4 bases, with 13 bases remaining between them. The CDR3 consists of 14 residues. The CDR3 sequence: CASSPRPDSYEQYF. The DNA for the CDR3 is TGTGCCAGCTCACCTCGCCCGGACAGTTACGAGCAGTACTTC.

As DNA, the CDR3 is TGTGCCAGCAGTGACCCGCGAAAGGGACTGAATGGCTACACCTTC. Protein: CASSDPRKGLNGYTF. This rearrangement joins TRBV25-1 to TRBJ1-2; possibly TRBD1 for D (5 bases). The CDR3 is 15 residues long. Trimming shortened V by 3 bases and J by 6 bases, and 17 bases separated the two germline ends. Germline-derived CDR1 and CDR2 are MGHDK and SYGVNS.

This sequence joins TRBV4-1 and TRBJ2-7; the match to TRBD2 covers 8 bases. Looked up from germline, CDR1 is MGHRA and CDR2 is YSYEKL. V gave up 4 bases and J gave up 2 bases; unmatched junction bases: 7. This CDR3 contains 15 residues. The CDR3: CASSLIAGLTYEQYF. The DNA of the CDR3 is TGCGCCAGCAGCCTCATAGCGGGACTTACCTACGAGCAGTACTTC.

This clone was observed a handful of times. V and J are TRBV28 and TRBJ1-2; D remains ambiguous. The germline gives CDR1 MDHEN, CDR2 SYDVKM. The V end lost 6 bases, the J end lost 1 base, and 12 bases lay between the germline ends. The CDR3 has 14 residues. The CDR3 here is CASSSGSINYGYTF. The CDR3 DNA reads as TGTGCCAGCAGCTCCGGGTCCATTAACTATGGCTACACCTTC.

V gene TRBV10-3 combines with J gene TRBJ1-1; D is perhaps TRBD1 (5 bases). Trimming took 3 bases from V and 0 from J, leaving 14 bases between them. This CDR3 is built from 16 residues. The germline V gene encodes CDR1 ENHRY and CDR2 SYGVKD. CDR3 DNA: TGTGCCATCAGTGATTTGGGGGGGGGAATGAACACTGAAGCTTTCTTT. This codes for CAISDLGGGMNTEAFF.

This rearrangement joins TRBV7-9 to TRBJ1-2; D is ambiguous. Deletions cut 3 bases from V and 1 base from J, with 12 bases between. CDR3 length equals 15 residues. Germline CDR1 is SEHNR and CDR2 is FQNEAQ (reference sequence). CDR3 in DNA: TGTGCCAGCAGCTTGTGGCAGGATAATAACTATGGCTACACCTTC. Its protein is CASSLWQDNNYGYTF.

The rearrangement joins TRBV2 to TRBJ1-5; 8 bases match TRBD1. CDR3 length: 18 residues. Looked up from germline, CDR1 is SNHLY and CDR2 is FYNNEI. Trimming took 4 bases from V and 1 from J; bases not matched to a gene: 12. The CDR3 sequence is CASSVAGGEVGSNQPQHF. The CDR3 nucleotides are TGTGCCAGCAGTGTCGCAGGGGGCGAAGTTGGGAGCAATCAGCCCCAGCATTTT.

This rearrangement joins TRBV2 to TRBJ1-2, with D hard to call. Germline CDR1 reads SNHLY; CDR2 reads FYNNEI. V lost 4 bases to trimming and J lost 4 bases, with 19 bases between them. CDR3 length equals 16 residues. This CDR3 reads CASSAPGPFPFYGYTF. The CDR3 DNA reads as TGTGCCAGCAGTGCCCCAGGCCCCTTCCCCTTCTATGGCTACACCTTC.

The chain recombines TRBV2 with TRBJ2-1; the D gene is possibly TRBD2 (6 bases). The V gene lost 2 bases and the J gene lost 4 bases, with 15 bases spanning the gap. The CDR3 length is 16 residues. The germline V gene has CDR1 SNHLY and CDR2 FYNNEI. CDR3 amino acids: CASSEPVGAGYNEQFF. DNA of the CDR3: TGTGCCAGCAGTGAACCTGTGGGCGCGGGGTACAATGAGCAGTTCTTC.

The rearrangement uses TRBV9 and TRBJ2-3; 7 bases agree with TRBD2. Germline V gene lookup returns CDR1 SGDLS and CDR2 YYNGEE. V trimming: 4 bases; J trimming: 2 bases; junction bases outside the gene matches: 10. The CDR3 extends over 16 amino acids. Here the CDR3 reads CASSLRLASHTDTQYF. The CDR3 coding sequence is TGTGCCAGCAGCCTCCGACTAGCTTCACACACAGATACGCAGTATTTT.

The chain combines TRBV7-8 with TRBJ1-3; 8 bases agree with TRBD1. With 4 bases clipped from V and 3 bases from J, the junction kept 14 bases outside the gene matches. Germline V gene lookup returns CDR1 SGHVS and CDR2 FQNEAQ. The CDR3 runs to 18 residues. The CDR3 region has the DNA TGTGCCAGCAGCTCCACGCTCGGACAGGGAAGAAGTGGAAACACCATATATTTT. It specifies CASSSTLGQGRSGNTIYF.